These T cell receptor beta chains were read from a single sample in a study of cytomegalovirus exposure and HLA in healthy donors. Clones were read by immunoSEQ multiplex PCR, and TCRdb kept only the in-frame ones, dropping some. The table lists about 130,000 clones, about 80% of them singletons. Sample: PBMCs. The receptors stem from a woman aged 45-60 years in good health and CMV-seronegative. Each CDR3 is given with its conserved first and last residue. The D gene is left open where the match is weak. The size field is filled for only some rows; it gives once, few, many or a size class.

TRBV7-7	TRBJ1-3	TRBD1	few	TGTGCTAGCAGCCCAGGGGGCCCTGGAAACACCATATATTTT	CASSPGGPGNTIYF
TRBV7-8	TRBJ2-3	NA	NA	TGTGCCAGCAGCTTAGAAGGGAGAGATACGCAGTATTTT	CASSLEGRDTQYF
TRBV4-2	TRBJ1-5	NA	NA	TGTGCCAGCAGCCAAGGGACTCAGCCCCAGAATTTT	CASSQGTQPQNF
TRBV27	TRBJ2-2	TRBD2	NA	TGTGCCAGCCGGCGGCGGGAGGATGGCGGGGAGCTGTTTTTT	CASRRREDGGELFF
TRBV7-8	TRBJ2-1	NA	NA	TGTGCCAGCAGCTTAGTAGACAGGCTTGAGCAGTTCTTC	CASSLVDRLEQFF
TRBV18	TRBJ2-1	TRBD1	NA	TGTGCCAGCTCACCTCCGGGACAGGGGAGCTCCTACAATGAGCAGTTCTTC	CASSPPGQGSSYNEQFF
TRBV7-6	TRBJ1-5	NA	NA	TGTGCCAGCAGCGAGTCACGGGGCAATCAGCCCCAGCATTTT	CASSESRGNQPQHF
TRBV2	TRBJ2-7	NA	few	TGTGCCAGCAGTCCCCTGGGTAGGAGCTCCTACGAGCAGTACTTC	CASSPLGRSSYEQYF
TRBV30	TRBJ1-4	NA	NA	TGTGCCTGGAGGCAGGGGATTTACGAAAAACTGTTTTTT	CAWRQGIYEKLFF
TRBV18	TRBJ2-2	TRBD2	NA	TGTGCCAGCTCACGACGCGGGAGGGCCGACACCGGGGAGCTGTTTTTT	CASSRRGRADTGELFF
TRBV27	TRBJ2-7	TRBD1	NA	TGTGCCAGCAGTTTATCGTGGGACAGGGTTTTAGGGGAGCAGTACTTC	CASSLSWDRVLGEQYF
TRBV6-6	TRBJ1-1	TRBD1	few	TGTGCCAGCAGTTACCCGGACAGGGCCATGAACACTGAAGCTTTCTTT	CASSYPDRAMNTEAFF
TRBV4-2	TRBJ1-2	NA	NA	TGTGCCAGCAGCCGCGGGGCAGGGAAACTGGCAGGCTACCCCTTC	CASSRGAGKLAGYPF
TRBV6-1	TRBJ2-2	TRBD2	NA	TGTGCCAGCAGAACTAGCGGGAGTATTGCCGGGGAGCTGTTTTTT	CASRTSGSIAGELFF
TRBV11-1	TRBJ1-2	TRBD1	once	TGTGCCAGCAGCCCCAGGGGGGACAACTATGGCTACACCTTC	CASSPRGDNYGYTF
TRBV11-3	TRBJ2-3	TRBD1	NA	TGTGCCAGCCGCCTAGAGCAGGACAGGGCTTCAGATACGCAGTATTTT	CASRLEQDRASDTQYF
TRBV19	TRBJ2-5	TRBD1	NA	TGTGCCAGTATCCGAACAGGGGGCTTTGGAGAGACCCAGTACTTC	CASIRTGGFGETQYF
TRBV28	TRBJ2-3	NA	NA	TGTGCCAGCAGTCCCCCAGTCATACATACGCAGTATTTT	CASSPPVIHTQYF
TRBV28	TRBJ1-2	NA	NA	TGTGCCAGCAGTTTGCAACCCGCGGGGGGCTACACCTTC	CASSLQPAGGYTF
TRBV5-1	TRBJ2-6	NA	NA	TGCGCCAGCAGTCCTGGGCTGTTACAGGGTCCCACCTCTGGGGCCAACGTCCTGACTTTC	CASSPGLLQGPTSGANVLTF